The 22 T cell receptor beta chains given below trace back to one sample, sequenced in a study of cytomegalovirus exposure and HLA in healthy donors. PCR employed 60 Vbeta and 13 Jbeta primers. Here immunoSEQ multiplex PCR was the method, and the copy in TCRdb shows in-frame clones only, minus some. Seen here are 100,000 to 120,000 clones, around 85% observed once, and the top ten hold roughly 5.6%. The specimen sequenced was PBMCs. The receptor source for this set is a man younger than 40 in good health and CMV-seropositive.

The chain carries TRBV5-4 and TRBJ2-2; 7 nucleotides match TRBD2. Trimming took 4 bases from V and 8 from J; bases not matched to a gene: 14. Germline assignment: CDR1 SGHNT and CDR2 YYREEE (reference sequence). CDR3 length: 16 amino acids. CDR3 residues: CASSRRPAGEGGELFF. The CDR3 bases are TGTGCCAGCAGCCGCCGGCCTGCGGGGGAAGGGGGGGAGCTGTTTTTT. The entire variable domain, with the rest obtained from reference TRBV5-4 and TRBJ2-2, is as follows: ETGVTQSPTHLIKTRGQQVTLRCSSQSGHNTVSWYQQALGQGPQFIFQYYREEENGRGNFPPRFSGLQFPNYSSELNVNALELDDSALYLCASSRRPAGEGGELFFGEGSRLTVL.

The chain recombines TRBV30 with TRBJ2-6, with D possibly TRBD2 on 5 matching bases. The CDR3 loop spans 14 amino acids. V lost 8 bases to trimming and J lost 2 bases, with 13 bases between them. From germline, CDR1 is GTSNPN and CDR2 SVGIG (reference sequence). The CDR3 coding sequence is TGTGCCAGCGTATGGAGGACTGGGGCCAACGTCCTGACTTTC. Translation: CASVWRTGANVLTF.

This chain connects TRBV27 to TRBJ2-5; D perhaps matches TRBD1 (5 bases). TRBJ2-7 explains the end of the DNA better; the J call may be wrong. The V gene's germline CDR1 is MNHEY and CDR2 SMNVEV (reference sequence). The CDR3 has 14 amino acids. The CDR3 DNA reads as TGTGCCAGCAGTTTATTCCAGGGTTCTCACGAGCAGTACTTC. It yields the protein CASSLFQGSHEQYF.

The V and J genes are TRBV5-8 and TRBJ2-2, with 13 bases lining up with TRBD2. The V segment lost 1 base and the J segment 5 bases; nucleotides outside the gene matches: 5. The CDR3 loop spans 17 amino acids. CDR1 is SGHTS, CDR2 YDEGEE, per germline. The CDR3 spells CASSLLPGLAGTGELFF. The CDR3 DNA sequence: TGTGCCAGCAGCTTGCTCCCGGGACTAGCGGGGACCGGGGAGCTGTTTTTT.

The chain is built from TRBV7-9 and TRBJ1-3; no firm D call. The CDR3 length is 15 residues. The V and J ends lost 5 bases and 0 bases respectively, with 11 bases between them. Germline V gene lookup returns CDR1 SEHNR and CDR2 FQNEAQ (reference sequence). CDR3 in amino acids: CASSGWSSSGNTIYF. The DNA for the CDR3 is TGTGCCAGCAGCGGCTGGTCCAGCTCTGGAAACACCATATATTTT.

The V gene is TRBV4-1, the J gene TRBJ2-5; no definite D call. The germline V gene has CDR1 MGHRA and CDR2 YSYEKL. The CDR3 contains 13 residues. V lost 4 bases to trimming and J lost 5 bases, with 11 bases between them. The CDR3 bases are TGCGCCAGCAGCCTACGGGTAAGGGAGACCCAGTACTTC. Amino acid sequence: CASSLRVRETQYF.

This clone has just a few counts. The rearrangement joins TRBV4-1 to TRBJ1-2; no definite D call. Deletions cut 4 bases from V and 0 bases from J, with 6 bases between. CDR1 and CDR2 from the germline V gene are MGHRA and YSYEKL. The CDR3 is 13 amino acids. In nucleotides, the CDR3 is TGCGCCAGCAGCCTATTAGCTAACTATGGCTACACCTTC. This sequence encodes CASSLLANYGYTF.

The chain couples TRBV6-1 to TRBJ1-5; D call uncertain. V lost 3 bases and J lost 6, with 3 bases in between. The CDR3 consists of 11 residues. CDR1 is MNHNS and CDR2 is SASEGT in the germline V gene. DNA for the CDR3: TGTGCCAGCAGTGATAGTCAGCCCCAGCATTTT. Its translation is CASSDSQPQHF.

This chain joins TRBV9 and TRBJ1-2; 9 positions match TRBD1. Germline values: CDR1 SGDLS, CDR2 YYNGEE. This CDR3 contains 14 residues. V shed 5 bases, J shed 2 bases, and the junction held 4 bases outside the gene matches. The CDR3 DNA reads TGTGCCAGCAGTGGTGGACAGGGGAACTATGGCTACACCTTC. It codes for CASSGGQGNYGYTF.

The chain links TRBV5-5 to TRBJ2-3; tentatively, D is TRBD2 (6 bases). V was shortened by 5 bases and J by 2 bases, with 27 bases between the two germline ends. CDR1 is SGHKS and CDR2 is YYEKEE in the germline V gene (reference sequence). The CDR3 extends over 19 amino acids. CDR3 DNA sequence: TGTGCCAGCAGTTCGGAGGGACTTCCCCTAGGGATGGTCACAGATACGCAGTATTTT. Amino acid sequence: CASSSEGLPLGMVTDTQYF.

This chain links TRBV5-6 with TRBJ1-5; TRBD1 matches at 7 bases. Germline CDR1 is SGHDT and CDR2 is YYEEEE. Trimming at V came to 3 bases and at J to 2 bases, leaving 5 bases not matched to a gene. The CDR3 length is 15 residues. CDR3 residues: CASSWGDSRNQPQHF. CDR3 coding DNA: TGTGCCAGCAGCTGGGGGGACAGCCGCAATCAGCCCCAGCATTTT. Using reference TRBV5-6 and TRBJ1-5 for the parts outside the CDR3, the full variable domain is DAGVTQSPTHLIKTRGQQVTLRCSPKSGHDTVSWYQQALGQGPQFIFQYYEEEERQRGNFPDRFSGHQFPNYSSELNVNALLLGDSALYLCASSWGDSRNQPQHFGDGTRLSIL.

This chain connects TRBV5-1 to TRBJ2-7; a weak D match, TRBD2 (5 bases). CDR1 is SGHRS, CDR2 YFSETQ, per germline. Trimming shortened V by 0 bases and J by 7 bases, and 14 bases separated the two germline ends. There are 14 residues in the CDR3. CDR3 sequence (DNA): TGCGCCAGCAGCTTGGGGAGGTGGGAATTGGAGCAGTACTTC. Its protein is CASSLGRWELEQYF.

This clone was seen a single time. This chain uses TRBV7-8 with TRBJ2-1; a weak D match, TRBD2 (7 bases). This CDR3 contains 15 residues. Germline V gene lookup returns CDR1 SGHVS and CDR2 FQNEAQ. V lost 1 base and J lost 5, with 12 bases in between. In DNA form, the CDR3 reads TGTGCCAGCAGCTTAGTACGGGGGGCTAACAATGAGCAGTTCTTC. Amino acids: CASSLVRGANNEQFF.

The chain recombines TRBV20-1 with TRBJ2-5, with D possibly matching TRBD1 (5 bases). This CDR3 is 11 amino acids long. Trimming cost V 3 bases and J 5 bases, with 7 bases left between them. Per the germline V gene, CDR1 is DFQATT and CDR2 is SNEGSKA (reference sequence). CDR3: CSARGLETQYF. In nucleotides, the CDR3 is TGCAGTGCTAGGGGGCTGGAGACCCAGTACTTC.

The V and J genes are TRBV18 and TRBJ2-3; 8 bases match TRBD2. J lost 2 bases, V lost 0 bases, and 4 bases had no gene match. Germline CDR1 is KGHSH and CDR2 is LQKENI. The CDR3 length is 16 residues. The CDR3 reads CASSPPVGGVTDTQYF. Here the CDR3 DNA reads TGTGCCAGCTCACCACCGGTCGGGGGGGTCACAGATACGCAGTATTTT.

The V and J genes are TRBV7-8 and TRBJ1-3, with D unresolved. This CDR3 contains 14 residues. V gave up 9 bases and J gave up 4 bases, with 16 bases separating them. In germline, CDR1 is SGHVS, CDR2 FQNEAQ. The CDR3 DNA sequence: TGTGCCAGTACCCCGACTGGGTTAGGAAACACCATATATTTT. The encoded protein is CASTPTGLGNTIYF.

V usage is TRBV7-2 and J usage is TRBJ2-5; 7 nucleotides line up with TRBD2. This CDR3 has 14 amino acids. Losses at the gene ends were 8 bases for V and 4 bases for J; bases not matched to a gene: 10. CDR1 and CDR2 (germline): SGHTA, FQGNSA. This CDR3 is CASDIGGGLETQYF. The CDR3 nucleotides read TGTGCCAGCGATATTGGGGGGGGACTAGAGACCCAGTACTTC.

The CDR3 nucleotides read TGTGCCAGCAGCAGTTTCGGCGGGGGGAACACTGAAGCTTTCTTT. Its translation: CASSSFGGGNTEAFF. The V gene is TRBV9, the J gene TRBJ1-1; maybe TRBD1 (5 bases). The CDR3 is 15 amino acids. V lost 4 bases, J lost 1 base, and 14 bases lay in between. CDR1 is SGDLS and CDR2 is YYNGEE in the germline V gene.

The chain joins TRBV11-2 to TRBJ1-5; D not certain. Germline assignment: CDR1 SGHAT and CDR2 FQNNGV. V was trimmed by 0 bases and J by 6 bases, leaving 6 bases between them. This CDR3 has 13 amino acids. DNA for the CDR3: TGTGCCAGCAGCTTAGATCACAGTCAGCCCCAGCATTTT. Translating gives CASSLDHSQPQHF.

To note about this clone: A read error may account for a junction end that differs from germline. The gene calls are TRBV7-7 and TRBJ2-5, with unresolved D. This CDR3 region has 14 residues. Germline V gene data show CDR1 as SSHAT and CDR2 as FNYEAQ (reference sequence). Here the CDR3 reads CASSPTQAQETQYF. The CDR3 DNA reads as TGTGCTAGCAGCCCAACTCAAGCCCAAGAGACCCAGTACTTC.

This clone was seen more than once but under ten times. The rearrangement links TRBV6-6 to TRBJ1-4, with 7 bases matching TRBD1. Trimming took 4 bases from V and 8 from J; bases not matched to a gene: 13. CDR1 is MNHNY, CDR2 SVGAGI, per germline (reference sequence). The CDR3 is 16 residues long. CDR3 coding DNA: TGTGCCAGCAGTTCCACCCTATTGACAGGGAACGAAAAACTGTTTTTT. Residues: CASSSTLLTGNEKLFF.

The chain carries TRBV30 and TRBJ2-5; no clear D. Looked up from germline, CDR1 is GTSNPN and CDR2 is SVGIG (reference sequence). This CDR3 has 13 residues. V dropped 8 bases and J dropped 0 bases, with 13 bases sitting between them. In DNA form, the CDR3 reads TGTGCCGAGTCCGCTGGTAACCAAGAGACCCAGTACTTC. Translated, it gives CAESAGNQETQYF.